This is a list of T cell receptor beta chains from one sample in a study of Graves' ophthalmopathy and Graves' hyperthyroidism. One entry per CDR3 protein, called by TCRdb with MiXCR from the multiplex PCR reads. The sample contains hundreds of thousands of distinct CDR3 sequences, about two fifths of which appear only once. The sequencing input was peripheral blood. These receptors originate from an adult man with Graves' ophthalmopathy. Both conserved end residues are part of each CDR3. The order of the fields is D gene, V gene, J gene, clone size, CDR3 protein, CDR3 DNA. The D gene is left open where the match is weak. Rows may omit the clone size; those that give it use once, few, many or a size class.

d_gene: -; v_gene: TRBV6-1; j_gene: TRBJ1-1; abundance: -; CDR3aa: CASSAGGGGDTEAFF; CDR3nt: TGTGCCAGCAGTGCTGGGGGCGGCGGTGACACTGAAGCTTTCTTT
d_gene: TRBD1; v_gene: TRBV2; j_gene: TRBJ2-7; abundance: -; CDR3aa: CASRRAGTGDFWSSYEQYF; CDR3nt: TGTGCCAGCAGGCGCGCCGGGACAGGGGATTTTTGGTCATCCTACGAGCAGTACTTC
d_gene: -; v_gene: TRBV7-8; j_gene: TRBJ2-7; abundance: many; CDR3aa: CASSFRRESSYEQYF; CDR3nt: TGTGCCAGCAGCTTCCGCAGGGAGAGCTCCTACGAGCAGTACTTC
d_gene: -; v_gene: TRBV10-3; j_gene: TRBJ1-4; abundance: -; CDR3aa: CAISGDIANEKLFF; CDR3nt: TGTGCCATCAGTGGTGACATAGCTAATGAAAAACTGTTTTTT
d_gene: -; v_gene: TRBV20-1; j_gene: TRBJ2-3; abundance: -; CDR3aa: CSALEGTDTQYF; CDR3nt: TGCAGTGCTTTGGAAGGCACAGATACGCAGTATTTT
d_gene: TRBD2; v_gene: TRBV20-1; j_gene: TRBJ2-5; abundance: many; CDR3aa: CSAGREWEETQYF; CDR3nt: TGCAGTGCTGGGCGGGAGTGGGAAGAGACCCAGTACTTC
d_gene: -; v_gene: TRBV29-1; j_gene: TRBJ1-4; abundance: -; CDR3aa: CSAKRGDGFF; CDR3nt: TGCAGTGCAAAGAGGGGAGACGGGTTTTTT
d_gene: -; v_gene: TRBV30; j_gene: TRBJ1-5; abundance: many; CDR3aa: CAWSGDSNQPQHF; CDR3nt: TGTGCCTGGTCCGGCGATAGCAATCAGCCCCAGCATTTT
d_gene: TRBD1; v_gene: TRBV9; j_gene: TRBJ1-4; abundance: many; CDR3aa: CASSARDRGLELFF; CDR3nt: TGTGCCAGCAGCGCCCGGGACAGGGGGTTGGAACTGTTTTTT
d_gene: -; v_gene: TRBV20-1; j_gene: TRBJ1-1; abundance: many; CDR3aa: CSALPIQSNTEAFF; CDR3nt: TGCAGTGCTTTGCCGATCCAGTCGAACACTGAAGCTTTCTTT
d_gene: -; v_gene: TRBV9; j_gene: TRBJ2-7; abundance: many; CDR3aa: CASGPGPTYEQYF; CDR3nt: TGTGCCAGTGGCCCGGGGCCGACCTACGAGCAGTACTTC
d_gene: -; v_gene: TRBV7-9; j_gene: TRBJ1-1; abundance: many; CDR3aa: CASSLTSWNTEAFF; CDR3nt: TGTGCCAGCAGCTTAACGTCCTGGAACACTGAAGCTTTCTTT
d_gene: TRBD2; v_gene: TRBV7-8; j_gene: TRBJ2-6; abundance: many; CDR3aa: CASSSTRLAGFSGANVLTF; CDR3nt: TGTGCCAGCAGCTCCACGCGACTAGCGGGGTTCTCTGGGGCCAACGTCCTGACTTTC
d_gene: -; v_gene: TRBV4-3; j_gene: TRBJ1-5; abundance: many; CDR3aa: CASSQDEGLAQHF; CDR3nt: TGCGCCAGCAGCCAAGATGAGGGCTTGGCCCAGCATTTT
d_gene: -; v_gene: TRBV12-3/TRBV12-4; j_gene: TRBJ1-1; abundance: -; CDR3aa: CASSSRGRTEAFF; CDR3nt: TGTGCCAGCAGTAGTAGGGGGAGGACTGAAGCTTTCTTT
d_gene: -; v_gene: TRBV11-2; j_gene: TRBJ2-5; abundance: -; CDR3aa: CASSLLPSSRSGRQETQYF; CDR3nt: TGTGCCAGCAGCTTATTACCTAGCTCTCGCAGCGGCAGACAAGAGACCCAGTACTTC
d_gene: -; v_gene: TRBV30; j_gene: TRBJ1-2; abundance: -; CDR3aa: CAFIGTQGGGGYTF; CDR3nt: TGTGCGTTCATCGGGACACAGGGTGGAGGGGGCTACACCTTC
d_gene: -; v_gene: TRBV7-3; j_gene: TRBJ2-7; abundance: many; CDR3aa: CASSLGQYYEQYF; CDR3nt: TGTGCCAGCAGCCTAGGACAGTACTACGAGCAGTACTTC
d_gene: TRBD1; v_gene: TRBV5-8; j_gene: TRBJ2-7; abundance: many; CDR3aa: CASSLTGGNFYEQYF; CDR3nt: TGTGCCAGCAGCCTTACAGGGGGCAATTTCTACGAGCAGTACTTC
d_gene: TRBD1; v_gene: TRBV2; j_gene: TRBJ1-2; abundance: many; CDR3aa: CASMGTGGDYTF; CDR3nt: TGTGCCAGCATGGGGACAGGGGGCGACTACACCTTC
d_gene: -; v_gene: TRBV29-1; j_gene: TRBJ1-5; abundance: -; CDR3aa: CSVDGSGDQPQHF; CDR3nt: TGCAGCGTTGATGGAAGCGGAGATCAGCCCCAGCATTTT
d_gene: -; v_gene: TRBV6-1; j_gene: TRBJ1-5; abundance: many; CDR3aa: CASSETGVQPQHF; CDR3nt: TGTGCCAGCAGTGAAACTGGGGTGCAGCCCCAGCATTTT
d_gene: TRBD1; v_gene: TRBV20-1; j_gene: TRBJ1-5; abundance: few; CDR3aa: CSAREGTGNSNQPQHF; CDR3nt: TGCAGTGCTAGAGAAGGGACAGGGAATAGCAATCAGCCCCAGCATTTT
d_gene: TRBD2; v_gene: TRBV11-3; j_gene: TRBJ2-7; abundance: -; CDR3aa: CASSLARDYTSYEQYF; CDR3nt: TGTGCCAGCAGCTTAGCTCGGGACTACACCTCCTACGAGCAGTACTTC
d_gene: TRBD1; v_gene: TRBV24-1; j_gene: TRBJ2-5; abundance: many; CDR3aa: CATGTGLGTQETQYF; CDR3nt: TGTGCCACAGGGACAGGGTTGGGGACACAAGAGACCCAGTACTTC
d_gene: -; v_gene: TRBV7-3; j_gene: TRBJ1-1; abundance: many; CDR3aa: CASSLTVEGEAFF; CDR3nt: TGTGCCAGCAGCTTAACGGTCGAGGGTGAAGCTTTCTTT
d_gene: -; v_gene: TRBV10-3; j_gene: TRBJ2-5; abundance: -; CDR3aa: CAISDPGTDQETQYF; CDR3nt: TGTGCCATCAGTGATCCGGGGACTGACCAAGAGACCCAGTACTTC
d_gene: TRBD1; v_gene: TRBV2; j_gene: TRBJ2-6; abundance: many; CDR3aa: CARAGTGRTGANVLTF; CDR3nt: TGTGCCAGGGCCGGGACAGGGAGGACTGGGGCCAACGTCCTGACTTTC
d_gene: -; v_gene: TRBV29-1; j_gene: TRBJ1-3; abundance: -; CDR3aa: CSVIHGNTIYF; CDR3nt: TGCAGCGTTATACATGGGAACACCATATATTTT
d_gene: -; v_gene: TRBV19; j_gene: TRBJ1-6; abundance: many; CDR3aa: CASKRGDYSPLHF; CDR3nt: TGTGCCAGTAAACGGGGGGACTATTCACCCCTCCACTTT
d_gene: -; v_gene: TRBV7-9; j_gene: TRBJ2-3; abundance: once; CDR3aa: CASRLRGTDTQYF; CDR3nt: TGTGCCAGCAGACTAAGGGGCACAGATACGCAGTATTTT
d_gene: -; v_gene: TRBV7-9; j_gene: TRBJ2-3; abundance: -; CDR3aa: CASSWKDWDHSDTQYF; CDR3nt: TGTGCCAGCAGCTGGAAGGATTGGGACCACTCAGATACGCAGTATTTT
d_gene: -; v_gene: TRBV2; j_gene: TRBJ1-4; abundance: few; CDR3aa: CASSSNSATNEKLFF; CDR3nt: TGCGCCAGCAGCTCGAACAGTGCAACTAATGAAAAACTGTTTTTT
d_gene: TRBD1; v_gene: TRBV12-3/TRBV12-4; j_gene: TRBJ1-3; abundance: -; CDR3aa: CASSGQAMSSGNTIYF; CDR3nt: TGTGCCAGCAGCGGACAGGCGATGAGCTCTGGAAACACCATATATTTT
d_gene: -; v_gene: TRBV12-3/TRBV12-4; j_gene: TRBJ1-5; abundance: many; CDR3aa: CASRRAGGNQPQHF; CDR3nt: TGTGCCAGCAGGAGGGCGGGAGGCAATCAGCCCCAGCATTTT
d_gene: -; v_gene: TRBV7-8; j_gene: TRBJ2-6; abundance: many; CDR3aa: CASRKGGVPSGANVLTF; CDR3nt: TGTGCCAGCAGAAAAGGAGGGGTCCCCTCTGGGGCCAACGTCCTGACTTTC